This is a list of T cell receptor beta chains from one sample in a study of human T cells and chemical hapten exposure. TCRdb reprocessed the RACE reads via MiXCR and lists one record per CDR3 protein. Among under 200,000 distinct CDR3 sequences, about 30% were seen once, and the ten largest hold 2.1%. Sample: whole blood, taken in connection with sensitization to the hapten diphenylcyclopropenone (DPC). These receptors all come from a woman between 18 and 29 years old with alopecia areata. Some clones in this sample may be carry-over from other donors' samples. The CDR3 runs from the conserved cysteine through the conserved F or W.

v_gene	j_gene	CDR3aa
TRBV2	TRBJ2-2	CASIALAGAGELFF
TRBV27	TRBJ2-1	CATPGTSSYNEQFF
TRBV7-8	TRBJ1-1	CASSLGLAAFF
TRBV5-1	TRBJ2-3	CASSLGLPGTDTQYF
TRBV10-2	TRBJ1-6	CASSKTGDDSPLHF
TRBV5-1	TRBJ2-4	CASSWGSEGGIQYF
TRBV9	TRBJ2-1	CASSVGPGGPYNEQFF
TRBV20-1	TRBJ1-6	CSAPQVNNSPLHF
TRBV4-3	TRBJ2-3	CASSQDKGGDTQYF
TRBV12-3/TRBV12-4	TRBJ1-2	CASSPSGLGYGYTF
TRBV4-3	TRBJ2-5	CASSQAGRQETQYF
TRBV5-1	TRBJ1-2	CASSSDSGVYGYTF
TRBV20-1	TRBJ2-7	CSARVSDYEQYF
TRBV4-2	TRBJ2-2	CASSKDRGTGELFF
TRBV29-1	TRBJ2-1	CSAHPSPNEQFF
TRBV7-3	TRBJ2-7	CASSPGRATPGEQYF
TRBV9	TRBJ1-4	CASSVGEGGVNEKLFF
TRBV7-2	TRBJ2-3	CASSFSGTSGQEYF
TRBV29-1	TRBJ1-1	CSVGHDNTANTEAFF
TRBV7-2	TRBJ2-1	CASSYLAGGIYNEQFF
TRBV4-2	TRBJ1-1	CASSHGGRTEAFF
TRBV5-1	TRBJ2-3	CASSFNSPEDTQYF
TRBV28	TRBJ2-5	CASTPPLGGETQYF
TRBV29-1	TRBJ2-1	CSVGQGGAEQFF
TRBV15	TRBJ1-5	CATSRDFGNQPQHF
TRBV4-1	TRBJ2-1	CASSQDFGTSSREQFF
TRBV27	TRBJ1-6	CASSFRGSDSPLHF
TRBV7-9	TRBJ2-1	CASSLASGGQQFF
TRBV29-1	TRBJ1-2	CSVEGTGRANYGYTF
TRBV7-3	TRBJ2-3	CASRRLVHTQYF
TRBV7-9	TRBJ2-3	CASSPQEVPDTQYF
TRBV3-1	TRBJ1-5	CASSWTGPNQPQHF
TRBV20-1	TRBJ1-1	CSARGEFGNTEAFF
TRBV5-1	TRBJ1-1	CASSRPGQSEAFF
TRBV5-4	TRBJ2-1	CASSLDGRSYNEQFF
TRBV29-1	TRBJ1-1	CSVEPGAFF
TRBV6-5	TRBJ1-5	CASRRTLSGAGNQPQHF
TRBV25-1	TRBJ2-3	CASSRGQGNRLTDTQYF
TRBV6-2/TRBV6-3	TRBJ1-5	CASTAGLGFNQPQHF
TRBV29-1	TRBJ1-2	CSVDLSDNYGYTF
TRBV7-2	TRBJ2-7	CASSIVLAAGASSYEQYF
TRBV5-4	TRBJ2-1	CASSLWGNEQFF
TRBV10-3	TRBJ2-6	CAISTAGTGANVLTF
TRBV9	TRBJ2-1	CASSVEGVNEQFF
TRBV6-5	TRBJ1-2	CASSSLTKQGAQSYTF
TRBV9	TRBJ2-7	CASSVGTSGGPYEQYF
TRBV20-1	TRBJ2-2	CSARRDSNTGELFF
TRBV3-1	TRBJ2-7	CASSPGHYEQYF
TRBV5-1	TRBJ1-2	CASSSKTGDYGYTF
TRBV4-1	TRBJ1-2	CASSQPGQGTNYGYTF
TRBV7-2	TRBJ2-1	CASSPPRLAGGYEQFF
TRBV12-3/TRBV12-4	TRBJ2-5	CASSATPGLAGPTQETQYF